The TCR beta chain under discussion was sequenced for a study of shared clonotypes between healthy human individuals. Notes on the study in general: Clonotype sharing across a handful of donors was observed for around 5% of naive CD4 clonotypes. Rarefaction gave evidence that sorted-subset sequencing remained incomplete despite large depth.

The germline V and J ends were trimmed by 8 bases and 4 bases, with 20 bases remaining between them. The CDR3 sequence is 15 residues long. CDR1 and CDR2 (germline): SEHNR, FQNEAQ (reference sequence). In this sample, this clone turned up a few times. Antigen: not known. Deep-level settings were used for running the assay. In replicate PCRs of sorted subsets, approximately 190 ng DNA, about 30,000 T cell genomes, was used. Assay: immunoSEQ multiplex PCR; the TCRdb copy retains only in-frame clones and omits some. This sample has 2 million to 2.5 million clones; over 85% occur once, and the top ten carry 0.39%.

The receptor's source is a man younger than 35 in good health. Some clones in this sample may be carry-over from other donors' samples. Sequenced material: naive CD4+ T cells from PBMCs. Subset here: CD45RA+ positively selected. This rearrangement joins TRBV7-9 to TRBJ1-1; a weak D match, TRBD1 (6 bases). CDR3 in DNA: TGTGCCAGCTTGGAACGTACAGGGCTTCCCACTGAAGCTTTCTTT. Translated: CASLERTGLPTEAFF.